This TCR beta chain came from a study of blood T cell repertoires in COVID-19 (dated by TCRdb to 2018 to 2021). With regard to the full study: Samples covering the acute and convalescent phases of COVID-19 were provided by collaborators in the United States, Italy and Spain. The prospective study material was composed of cDNA or gDNA derived from T cells, B-cell-depleted T cells, or PBMCs. The dataset comprised deeply sampled blood TCRbeta repertoires from subjects exposed to, actively infected with, or recovered from COVID-19. A freely available public database, intended as a resource for researchers studying the immune response to SARS-CoV-2, is where the repertoires were released. Samples were obtained from the ongoing ImmuneRACE study (first 160 participants) and from some 1,300 subjects provided by 6 global collaborators. Sample metadata almost always included a de-identified subject ID, COVID-19 status, age in years and sex. Where available, HLA class I and class II types were obtained from metadata supplied by the sample provider rather than from assay-based typing. The full study reports these points: The amount of clinical and demographic metadata varied by source and participant and was provided uncurated.

The collaborating institutions used their own protocols to collect whole blood in K2EDTA tubes. For TCRbeta analysis, collaborators shipped samples in one of three forms: frozen whole blood, isolated PBMCs, or DNA extracted from either of those sample types. TCRbeta CDR3 regions were amplified from genomic DNA by means of the immunoSEQ Assay, a bias-controlled multiplex PCR. In the paper's pipeline: The number of nucleated cells in each sample was estimated by amplification of reference gene primers within the assay. To quantify the absolute abundance of each unique TCRbeta CDR3 rearrangement, sequence reads were collapsed and filtered. For each sample, productive Simpson clonality was calculated as the square root of Simpson's diversity index across productive rearrangements. The clones in this table, taken by TCRdb from immuneACCESS, are in-frame only. Not every clone is retained; where verified, under half of the shortfall comes from an unresolved V gene, and the cause of the rest is unknown. From that table come the V and J calls and clone size; the DNA was used to work out D and trimming. Within this sample are 100,000 or so clones, with around 84% of them counted one time only. In total, the top ten clones hold 2.5% to 3.5% of the sample.

In the case of this clone: Its antigen is still unknown. No base quality values were provided; no much bigger clone lies one nucleotide off.

CDR1 and CDR2 are drawn from the germline V gene (reference sequence): SGHKS, YYEKEE. Trimming at the junction amounts to 1 base on V and 2 bases on J, and the germline ends lie 11 bases apart. The CDR3, from cysteine to phenylalanine, totals 15 residues. Here the CDR3 DNA is all that survives: 45 bases in frame from base 1. Sequencing input: peripheral blood. The receptor chain draws on TRBV5-5 and TRBJ2-3; D gene: possibly TRBD2, on 5 matching bases. The source is a man in his fifties or sixties with active or convalescent COVID-19. The DNA is as follows: TGTGCCAGCAGCTTGTGGGGAGCAAACACAGATACGCAGTATTTT. It encodes CASSLWGANTDTQYF.